One and the same sample provided the 10 T cell receptor beta chains below, sequenced in a study of Ad26.COV2.S vaccination and SARS-CoV-2 variants. Treatment defined: 15 to 20 received Ad26.COV2.S at low or high dose, single or two shots; 5 received placebo; per-sample allocation not given. Specimen acquisition occurred on day 63 following the initial vaccine or placebo injection. Assay used: immunoSEQ multiplex PCR; TCRdb lists only in-frame clones, some missing. This sample carries around 370,000 clones, approximately 84% of them seen once, and the ten largest clones take approximately 3.5%. The starting material was peripheral blood, obtained in a trial of Ad26.COV2.S vaccine versus placebo. These receptors were obtained from a person between 18 and 60 years old who received the Ad26.COV2.S COVID-19 vaccine or a placebo.

This clone was observed at least ten times. The rearrangement joins TRBV5-3 to TRBJ2-7; no clear D gene. TRBV5-3 is an ORF, and what it does is uncertain. Trimming took 2 bases from V and 9 from J, leaving 12 bases between them. The CDR3 covers 12 residues. The DNA of the CDR3 is TGTGCCAGAAGCTTATCAGGCCTAGGGCAGTACTTC. Encoded protein: CARSLSGLGQYF.

This chain links TRBV5-5 with TRBJ2-3; D unresolved. Between the trimmed V and J ends, which lost 1 base and 2 bases, there was a span of 17 bases. The CDR3 loop spans 17 amino acids. Germline lookup yields CDR1 SGHKS and CDR2 YYEKEE (reference sequence). The CDR3 here is CASSLNVAILNTDTQYF. The DNA for the CDR3 is TGTGCCAGCAGCTTGAACGTTGCAATCCTTAACACAGATACGCAGTATTTT.

This chain uses TRBV18 with TRBJ1-4; D is undetermined. Trimming stripped 3 bases from V and 0 bases from J, with 14 bases between. The CDR3 consists of 17 residues. Germline V gives CDR1 KGHSH, CDR2 LQKENI. CDR3 residues: CASSPSGPSATNEKLFF. CDR3 coding DNA: TGTGCCAGCTCACCTTCGGGCCCTAGTGCAACTAATGAAAAACTGTTTTTT.

This clone was found once. The chain combines TRBV5-4 with TRBJ2-7; tentative D call: TRBD1 (5 bases). The V gene's germline CDR1 is SGHNT and CDR2 YYREEE (reference sequence). CDR3 length: 12 residues. V was clipped by 4 bases and J by 6 bases, with 11 bases between them. CDR3 nucleotides: TGTGCCAGCAGCCCTGACAGCGTCGAGCAGTACTTC. This gives the protein CASSPDSVEQYF.

The chain joins TRBV2 to TRBJ1-6, with a tentative D call TRBD1 (6 bases). The CDR3 extends over 14 amino acids. CDR1 SNHLY and CDR2 FYNNEI come from the germline V gene. V lost 6 bases and J 9 bases, leaving 15 bases between the germline ends. The CDR3 is CASRGYQGSSPLHF. The CDR3 nucleotides are TGTGCCAGCAGGGGGTACCAGGGGAGTTCACCCCTCCACTTT.

This rearrangement joins TRBV10-3 to TRBJ2-1; possible D gene TRBD2, 5 bases. The CDR3 length is 15 residues. Trimming stripped 7 bases from V and 7 bases from J, with 20 bases between. CDR1 is ENHRY and CDR2 is SYGVKD in the germline V gene. CDR3 DNA: TGTGCCATCAAGGAGGCAGGCTCTGGTGGGAATGAGCAGTTCTTC. Translation: CAIKEAGSGGNEQFF.

V is TRBV27 and J is TRBJ2-2; the match to TRBD1 covers 7 bases. Trimming cost V 7 bases and J 5 bases; bases outside gene matches: 10. The CDR3 is 15 residues long. The germline gives CDR1 MNHEY, CDR2 SMNVEV (reference sequence). CDR3 DNA sequence: TGTGCCAGCAAATTAGGGGGCAGCGAGACCGGGGAGCTGTTTTTT. Protein product: CASKLGGSETGELFF.

This clone was recorded only once. The DNA of the CDR3 is TGTGCCAGCAGTTACCCCGGGAGGGCTCACTATGGCTACACCTTC. Protein product: CASSYPGRAHYGYTF. The rearrangement links TRBV6-2 or TRBV6-3 to TRBJ1-2, with unresolved D. Between the trimmed V and J ends, which lost 2 bases and 3 bases, there was a span of 13 bases. The CDR3 runs to 15 residues. CDR1 MNHEY and CDR2 SVGEGT come from the germline V gene.

This clone was counted between two and nine times. This chain uses TRBV30 with TRBJ1-2; TRBD1 matches 7 bases. CDR1 is GTSNPN and CDR2 is SVGIG in the germline V gene (reference sequence). This CDR3 spans 13 amino acids. With 2 bases clipped from V and 4 bases from J, the junction kept 4 bases outside the gene matches. The CDR3 is CAWSQSGGYGYTF. In DNA, the CDR3 is TGTGCCTGGAGTCAGTCAGGGGGCTATGGCTACACCTTC.

The V call is TRBV10-3, the J call TRBJ1-5; D is unresolved. CDR1 ENHRY and CDR2 SYGVKD come from the germline V gene. V was cut by 5 bases and J by 4 bases, with 9 bases left in between. CDR3 length: 13 residues. In DNA form, the CDR3 reads TGTGCCATCAGTCCACAGATTAATCAGCCCCAGCATTTT. It codes for CAISPQINQPQHF.